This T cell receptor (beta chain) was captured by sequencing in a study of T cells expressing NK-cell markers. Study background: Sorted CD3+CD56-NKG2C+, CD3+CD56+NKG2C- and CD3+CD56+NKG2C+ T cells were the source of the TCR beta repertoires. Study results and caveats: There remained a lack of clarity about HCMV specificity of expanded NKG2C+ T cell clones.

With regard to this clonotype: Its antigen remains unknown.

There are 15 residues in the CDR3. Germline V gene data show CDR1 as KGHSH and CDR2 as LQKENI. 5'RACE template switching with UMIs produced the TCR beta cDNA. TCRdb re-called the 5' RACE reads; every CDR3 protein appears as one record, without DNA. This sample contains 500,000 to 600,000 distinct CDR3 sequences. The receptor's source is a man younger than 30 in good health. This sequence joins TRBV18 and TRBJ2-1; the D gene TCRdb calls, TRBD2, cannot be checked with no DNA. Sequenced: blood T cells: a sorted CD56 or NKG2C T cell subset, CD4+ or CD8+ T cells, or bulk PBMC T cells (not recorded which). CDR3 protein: CASSPAGTRDNEQFF.